The 12 T cell receptor beta chains presented below share a single source sample, sequenced in a study of blood T cell repertoires in COVID-19 (dated by TCRdb to the early 2020s). Library method: the immunoSEQ multiplex PCR assay. TCRdb provides this immuneACCESS table in a form limited to in-frame rearrangements. Some clones are lacking; in checked studies, under half of them reflect an unresolved V gene, and why the rest are absent is not known. This sample comprises 300,000 or so clones, 75% to 90% of them detected only once. The ten top clones hold over 3.5% of the sample. Sequencing was performed on peripheral blood. The receptors originated from a woman between 40 and 55 years old with acute or convalescent COVID-19.

V is TRBV5-1 and J is TRBJ1-6, with 9 bases aligning to TRBD1. Germline lookup yields CDR1 SGHRS and CDR2 YFSETQ. Trimming cost V 2 bases and J 9 bases; bases outside gene matches: 6. The CDR3 totals 15 residues. The CDR3 region is CASSFSGQGRSPLHF. The CDR3 DNA follows: TGCGCCAGCAGCTTTTCGGGACAGGGACGTTCACCCCTCCACTTT.

The CDR3 DNA follows: TGCAGTGCTAGTCACCAGCCGGGGACAGGGAATCAGCCCCAGCATTTT. It encodes CSASHQPGTGNQPQHF. The chain couples TRBV20-1 to TRBJ1-5; 9 bases map to TRBD1. Germline CDR1 reads DFQATT; CDR2 reads SNEGSKA (reference sequence). The CDR3 covers 16 residues. V gave up 3 bases and J gave up 4 bases; unmatched junction bases: 10.

V is TRBV9 and J is TRBJ1-2; D is perhaps TRBD1 (5 bases). Germline assignment: CDR1 SGDLS and CDR2 YYNGEE. This CDR3 is built from 16 residues. Trimming left V 2 bases short and J 8 bases short, with 22 bases between. DNA for the CDR3: TGTGCCAGCAGCGTGAATCCGGGGGTCCCGAGGGAGGGCTACACCTTC. This encodes CASSVNPGVPREGYTF.

As for this clone: The sample has other DNA sequences that encode this CDR3 too. This chain uses TRBV19 with TRBJ1-1, with D perhaps matching TRBD1 (5 bases). There are 14 residues in the CDR3. Deletions cut 1 base from V and 1 base from J, with 7 bases between. CDR1 is LNHDA, CDR2 SQIVND, per germline (reference sequence). This CDR3 is CASSIGQGNTEAFF. CDR3 nucleotides: TGTGCCAGTAGTATAGGGCAGGGGAACACTGAAGCTTTCTTT.

The chain couples TRBV6-5 to TRBJ2-3, with 9 bases lining up with TRBD2. Trimming took 8 bases from V and 5 from J; bases not matched to a gene: 11. The CDR3 contains 15 residues. CDR1 and CDR2 (germline): MNHEY, SVGAGI. The CDR3 region is CASGREGLALDTQYF. The DNA of the CDR3 is TGTGCCAGCGGTAGGGAGGGACTAGCTTTAGATACGCAGTATTTT.

This clone was counted a single time. This rearrangement joins TRBV28 to TRBJ1-2; D perhaps matches TRBD1 (6 bases). V lost 3 bases, J lost 4 bases, and 15 bases lay in between. The CDR3 runs 15 residues. Per the germline V gene, CDR1 is MDHEN and CDR2 is SYDVKM. The CDR3 DNA reads TGTGCCAGCAGTTTCCTTCTGGGGGGGCCCTATGGCTACACCTTC. Translation gives CASSFLLGGPYGYTF.

The chain carries TRBV10-3 and TRBJ1-2; TRBD1 matches 7 bases. With 6 bases clipped from V and 8 bases from J, the junction kept 9 bases outside the gene matches. The CDR3 covers 13 residues. Looked up from germline, CDR1 is ENHRY and CDR2 is SYGVKD. The CDR3 DNA reads as TGTGCCATCAGGATCACAGGGGCCCGGGGCTACACCTTC. Protein sequence: CAIRITGARGYTF.

The V gene is TRBV10-3, the J gene TRBJ2-2, with 7 nucleotides matching TRBD1. CDR3 length equals 16 residues. Germline V lookup: CDR1 ENHRY, CDR2 SYGVKD. The ends lost 6 bases at V and 9 bases at J; junction bases unmatched: 16. Written as DNA, the CDR3 is TGTGCCATCAGGGAAATCTTAACAGGGGTGGAACGGGAGCTGTTTTTT. This translates into CAIREILTGVERELFF.

The gene calls are TRBV7-9 and TRBJ1-2, with 9 bases matching TRBD1. The CDR3 contains 17 residues. Germline trimming cut 5 bases from V and 0 bases from J; bases unmatched to any gene: 10. Germline V gene sequence: CDR1 SEHNR, CDR2 FQNEAQ (reference sequence). The CDR3 spells CASSHPRTGVTNYGYTF. The CDR3 region has the DNA TGTGCCAGCAGCCACCCTCGGACAGGGGTAACTAACTATGGCTACACCTTC.

The rearrangement uses TRBV5-1 and TRBJ1-1; 7 nucleotides line up with TRBD1. The ends lost 2 bases at V and 0 bases at J; junction bases unmatched: 10. Germline lookup yields CDR1 SGHRS and CDR2 YFSETQ. The CDR3 contains 17 residues. CDR3 sequence reads: CASSFDGDSWMNTEAFF. CDR3 DNA: TGCGCCAGCAGCTTTGACGGGGACAGCTGGATGAACACTGAAGCTTTCTTT.

V gene TRBV2 combines with J gene TRBJ1-1; D perhaps matches TRBD1 (5 bases). Germline V CDR1 and CDR2: SNHLY, FYNNEI. This CDR3 contains 14 residues. Trimming took off 6 bases at V and 4 bases at J, with 15 bases between the two ends. The CDR3 coding sequence is TGTGCCAGCAGCTATACGGGGGGGAGCACTGAAGCTTTCTTT. Protein sequence: CASSYTGGSTEAFF. The whole variable domain, remainder taken from reference TRBV2 and TRBJ1-1, is EPEVTQTPSHQVTQMGQEVILRCVPISNHLYFYWYRQILGQKVEFLVSFYNNEISEKSEIFDDQFSVERPDGSNFTLKIRSTKLEDSAMYFCASSYTGGSTEAFFGQGTRLTVV.

The table lists this clone with a count of one. CDR3 amino acids: CASSLTTGGNQPQHF. The DNA for the CDR3 is TGTGCCAGCAGTTTAACGACAGGGGGCAATCAGCCCCAGCATTTT. The V call is TRBV27, the J call TRBJ1-5; 8 bases align to TRBD1. The CDR3 runs 15 residues. The V and J ends lost 2 bases and 2 bases, in that order; junction bases with no gene match: 2. From germline, CDR1 is MNHEY and CDR2 SMNVEV (reference sequence).